Detailed here is one T cell receptor beta chain. The entry originates in a study of OX40 agonist ivuxolimab in advanced cancers. V dropped 8 bases and J dropped 5 bases, with 12 bases sitting between them. Germline CDR1 and CDR2: DFQATT and SNEGSKA (reference sequence). CDR3 length equals 11 residues. Sequencing was performed with immunoSEQ multiplex PCR; in TCRdb, only in-frame clones are kept and a portion is missing. This table has 45,000 to 65,000 clones, about nine tenths appearing once. This sequence was found in an adult with an advanced solid tumor such as melanoma, head and neck, liver or kidney cancer. Sequenced here: CD4+ or CD8+ T cells sorted from blood, sampled in a trial of the OX40 agonist ivuxolimab. The chain joins TRBV20-1 to TRBJ2-5, with a possible D match to TRBD1 (5 bases). The CDR3 protein is CSIFQGETQYF. DNA of the CDR3: TGCAGTATATTTCAGGGTGAGACCCAGTACTTC.